A single sample is the source of the 23 T cell receptor beta chains below, sequenced in a study of T cell responses to AZD1222 COVID-19 vaccine. Using immunoSEQ multiplex PCR, the repertoire was profiled, and TCRdb retains in-frame clones only, with some absent. The table lists 120,000 to 150,000 clones, roughly four fifths of them singletons. The material was peripheral blood, obtained on day 0 of MenACWY control vaccination. These receptors all stem from an adult in good health.

The chain employs TRBV4-2 and TRBJ2-3, with 7 positions matching TRBD1. After removal of 0 bases from V and 5 bases from J, the junction contained 17 bases not matched to a gene. The germline V gene encodes CDR1 LGHNA and CDR2 YNFKEQ. This CDR3 is built from 19 residues. The CDR3, as DNA: TGTGCCAGCAGCCAAGAGCCCCAGATCCCGGCAGGGGGATTAGATACGCAGTATTTT. Its translation: CASSQEPQIPAGGLDTQYF.

This chain uses TRBV3-1 (or the pseudogene TRBV3-2) with TRBJ1-3, with D unresolved. The CDR3 length is 19 residues. Germline lookup yields CDR1 LGHDT and CDR2 YNNKEL (reference sequence). Trimming took 0 bases from V and 4 from J, leaving 22 bases between them. The CDR3 DNA follows: TGTGCCAGCAGCCAAGACACGGGCTTAGGAGGATGGGGAGGAAACACCATATATTTT. It specifies CASSQDTGLGGWGGNTIYF.

This sequence joins TRBV24-1 and TRBJ2-1, with D maybe TRBD1 (6 bases). Per the germline V gene, CDR1 is KGHDR and CDR2 is SFDVKD. The CDR3 length is 18 residues. V was cut by 5 bases and J by 0 bases, with 19 bases left in between. The CDR3 loop is CATSGAGRGGSSYNEQFF. In DNA form, the CDR3 reads TGTGCCACCAGTGGAGCAGGGCGAGGGGGTAGCTCCTACAATGAGCAGTTCTTC.

The V and J genes are TRBV27 and TRBJ1-6; D is undetermined. Germline assignment: CDR1 MNHEY and CDR2 SMNVEV (reference sequence). Between the trimmed V and J ends, which lost 2 bases and 1 base, there was a span of 12 bases. The CDR3 runs 17 residues. CDR3 coding DNA: TGTGCCAGCAGTTTACGAGGTGCTGAGTCCTATAATTCACCCCTCCACTTT. It specifies CASSLRGAESYNSPLHF.

V is TRBV18 and J is TRBJ1-3, with D maybe TRBD1 (5 bases). Germline V gene sequence: CDR1 KGHSH, CDR2 LQKENI. This CDR3 region has 18 residues. V was pared by 5 bases and J by 0 bases, with 20 bases between. This chain's CDR3 is CASSNNRLRDRSGNTIYF. The CDR3 DNA sequence: TGTGCCAGCTCAAATAACAGGTTAAGGGACCGCTCTGGAAACACCATATATTTT.

The V and J genes are TRBV5-1 and TRBJ1-4; D is undetermined. V was cut by 1 base and J by 6 bases, with 10 bases left in between. Germline V CDR1 and CDR2: SGHRS, YFSETQ. The CDR3 length is 14 residues. The chain's CDR3 is CASSLSVYYEKLFF. CDR3 DNA sequence: TGCGCCAGCAGCTTGTCAGTTTACTATGAAAAACTGTTTTTT.

The V call is TRBV6-6, the J call TRBJ2-2, with a possible D match to TRBD1 (5 bases). The CDR3 spans 16 residues. The germline CDR1 and CDR2 sequences are MNHNY and SVGAGI (reference sequence). V gave up 0 bases and J gave up 8 bases, with 16 bases separating them. CDR3 amino acids: CASSYSRRLGQGELFF. The CDR3 bases are TGTGCCAGCAGTTACTCGAGGCGATTGGGGCAAGGGGAGCTGTTTTTT.

V gene TRBV12-3 or TRBV12-4 combines with J gene TRBJ2-1; D is unclear. V was pared by 7 bases and J by 7 bases, with 8 bases between. This CDR3 is built from 11 residues. This CDR3 is CASTSGNEQFF. The CDR3 nucleotides read TGTGCCAGCACCTCCGGGAATGAGCAGTTCTTC.

CDR3 in DNA: TGTGCCAGCAGCTTAGTTCCCGGGGGGCGGTCGGATACGCAGTATTTT. Its protein is CASSLVPGGRSDTQYF. The V gene is TRBV7-8, the J gene TRBJ2-3, with TRBD2 as a possible D gene (7 bases). In germline, CDR1 is SGHVS, CDR2 FQNEAQ. Trimming pared 1 base from V and 6 bases from J, leaving 17 bases between. The CDR3 loop spans 16 amino acids.

V and J are TRBV19 and TRBJ1-5, with TRBD1 matching 7 bases. The length of the CDR3 is 15 residues. CDR1 and CDR2 from the germline V gene are LNHDA and SQIVND (reference sequence). Trimming removed 5 bases from V and 7 bases from J; junction bases left unmatched: 11. As DNA, the CDR3 is TGTGCCAGTAGTGTAACGGGGCAGGGGGTACAGCCCCAGCATTTT. Amino acids: CASSVTGQGVQPQHF.

The chain joins TRBV15 to TRBJ1-2, with D uncertain. Between the trimmed V and J ends, which lost 0 bases and 4 bases, there was a span of 12 bases. The CDR3 sequence is 15 residues long. Germline lookup yields CDR1 LNHNV and CDR2 YYDKDF (reference sequence). In nucleotides, the CDR3 is TGTGCCACCAGCAGAGAGGGGTATACCGGCTATGGCTACACCTTC. It specifies CATSREGYTGYGYTF.

The V and J genes are TRBV5-4 and TRBJ1-2; D not certain. From germline, CDR1 is SGHNT and CDR2 YYREEE (reference sequence). This CDR3 is built from 14 residues. The V end lost 0 bases, the J end lost 0 bases, and 6 bases lay between the germline ends. The CDR3 nucleotides are TGTGCCAGCAGCTTGGGGGGAGCTAACTATGGCTACACCTTC. Amino acid sequence: CASSLGGANYGYTF.

The chain couples TRBV12-3 or TRBV12-4 to TRBJ1-5; D unresolved. CDR3 length: 13 amino acids. Trimming left V 5 bases short and J 0 bases short, with 5 bases between. The chain's CDR3 is CASSPGSNQPQHF. The CDR3, as DNA: TGTGCCAGCAGTCCGGGTAGCAATCAGCCCCAGCATTTT.

This chain uses TRBV7-9 with TRBJ2-2; tentative D call: TRBD2 (5 bases). With 3 bases removed from V and 8 bases from J, the gap between germline ends came to 10 bases. This CDR3 has 13 amino acids. The V gene's germline CDR1 is SEHNR and CDR2 FQNEAQ (reference sequence). The DNA for the CDR3 is TGTGCCAGCAGCTTCCGGGAACAAGGGGAGCTGTTTTTT. As protein: CASSFREQGELFF. Full variable domain (remainder filled in from reference TRBV7-9 and TRBJ2-2): DTGVSQNPRHKITKRGQNVTFRCDPISEHNRLYWYRQTLGQGPEFLTYFQNEAQLEKSRLLSDRFSAERPKGSFSTLEIQRTEQGDSAMYLCASSFREQGELFFGEGSRLTVL.

V and J are TRBV19 and TRBJ1-1; tentative D call: TRBD1 (5 bases). Germline CDR1 is LNHDA and CDR2 is SQIVND (reference sequence). V lost 0 bases and J lost 4, with 12 bases in between. The CDR3 has 15 residues. The CDR3 region is CASSIDGGVGTEAFF. The CDR3 nucleotides read TGTGCCAGTAGTATAGATGGGGGGGTTGGCACTGAAGCTTTCTTT.

The V call is TRBV5-1, the J call TRBJ1-3; tentatively, D is TRBD1 (6 bases). CDR3 length: 14 residues. With 2 bases removed from V and 4 bases from J, the gap between germline ends came to 10 bases. Looked up from germline, CDR1 is SGHRS and CDR2 is YFSETQ. The CDR3 DNA reads TGCGCCAGCAGCTTATCAGGGGAGGGAAACACCATATATTTT. Translated, it gives CASSLSGEGNTIYF. Supplemented by reference TRBV5-1 and TRBJ1-3, the full variable domain reads KAGVTQTPRYLIKTRGQQVTLSCSPISGHRSVSWYQQTPGQGLQFLFEYFSETQRNKGNFPGRFSGRQFSNSRSEMNVSTLELGDSALYLCASSLSGEGNTIYFGEGSWLTVV.

The chain employs TRBV19 and TRBJ1-5; 7 nucleotides match TRBD1. The CDR3 spans 14 residues. CDR1 is LNHDA, CDR2 SQIVND, per germline (reference sequence). Unmatched junction bases numbered 9, after V lost 6 bases and J lost 7 bases. The CDR3 nucleotides are TGTGCCAGTAGGCCGGGACAGAGGCGCCAGCCCCAGCATTTT. It specifies CASRPGQRRQPQHF.

The V call is TRBV23-1, the J call TRBJ2-1, with 9 bases lining up with TRBD1. TRBV23-1 has ORF status, its function being uncertain. Germline trimming cut 7 bases from V and 7 bases from J; bases unmatched to any gene: 17. The CDR3 is made up of 17 amino acids. This CDR3 reads CASTELKGEDRGNEQFF. CDR3 nucleotides: TGCGCCAGCACCGAATTGAAGGGGGAGGACAGGGGTAATGAGCAGTTCTTC.

The rearrangement uses TRBV7-8 and TRBJ1-4; D might be TRBD1 (5 bases). V was pared by 4 bases and J by 7 bases, with 16 bases between. The CDR3 is 15 residues long. CDR1 is SGHVS, CDR2 FQNEAQ, per germline. DNA for the CDR3: TGTGCCAGCAGCTGGCAGCGGGGGGAGCGTGAAAAACTGTTTTTT. This translates into CASSWQRGEREKLFF. Supplemented by reference TRBV7-8 and TRBJ1-4, the full variable domain reads GAGVSQSPRYKVAKRGQDVALRCDPISGHVSLFWYQQALGQGPEFLTYFQNEAQLDKSGLPSDRFFAERPEGSVSTLKIQRTQQEDSAVYLCASSWQRGEREKLFFGSGTQLSVL.

The chain recombines TRBV10-3 with TRBJ1-2; no clear D. CDR1 and CDR2 from the germline V gene are ENHRY and SYGVKD. CDR3 length: 13 residues. V was pared by 3 bases and J by 4 bases, with 9 bases between. DNA for the CDR3: TGTGCCATCAGTGATCTGGGTACCTATGGCTACACCTTC. Amino acid sequence: CAISDLGTYGYTF.

The genes are TRBV29-1 and TRBJ1-6, with TRBD1 identical over 7 bases. Germline V CDR1 and CDR2: SQVTM, ANQGSEA. The CDR3 loop spans 13 amino acids. Losses at the gene ends were 6 bases for V and 8 bases for J; bases not matched to a gene: 7. The CDR3: CSVATGTYSPLHF. The CDR3 DNA is TGCAGCGTGGCGACAGGGACCTATTCACCCCTCCACTTT.

The chain links TRBV5-1 to TRBJ1-6; TRBD1 might be the D (5 bases). V was pared by 0 bases and J by 1 base, with 11 bases between. The CDR3 sequence is 17 residues long. Germline values: CDR1 SGHRS, CDR2 YFSETQ. CDR3 bases: TGCGCCAGCAGCTTGGACCAGGGTCGGTCCTATAATTCACCCCTCCACTTT. Encoded protein: CASSLDQGRSYNSPLHF.

Ten or more counts support this clone. The V and J genes are TRBV4-1 and TRBJ1-6, with D hard to call. Germline assignment: CDR1 MGHRA and CDR2 YSYEKL. V lost 0 bases and J lost 8, with 8 bases in between. This CDR3 comprises 14 residues. The CDR3 loop is CASSQDRSYSPLHF. In nucleotides, the CDR3 is TGCGCCAGCAGCCAAGATAGGTCCTATTCACCCCTCCACTTT.